Presented here are 20 T cell receptor beta chains from one specimen sequenced in a study of radiotherapy plus CTLA-4 blockade in lung cancer. Profiling relied on immunoSEQ multiplex PCR, and the TCRdb table lists in-frame clones only, not all of them. There are roughly 130,000 clones in the sample; approximately 90% occur only once, and under 8% lies in the top ten. The specimen comprised peripheral blood, sampled from a patient treated with radiotherapy plus ipilimumab. The source of these receptors is a human donor with non-small cell lung cancer that progressed on radiotherapy plus ipilimumab.

The chain uses TRBV5-1 and TRBJ2-7; D is uncertain. V dropped 0 bases and J dropped 2 bases, with 9 bases sitting between them. The CDR3 totals 14 residues. The germline CDR1 and CDR2 sequences are SGHRS and YFSETQ. CDR3 in DNA: TGCGCCAGCAGCTTGGGGGCCGGAACCTACGAGCAGTACTTC. This gives the protein CASSLGAGTYEQYF.

The CDR3 is CASRPGGETQYF. The DNA for the CDR3 is TGTGCCAGCAGACCTGGTGGGGAGACCCAGTACTTC. The J gene is TRBJ2-5, the V gene TRBV11-2; no firm D call. Germline V gene lookup returns CDR1 SGHAT and CDR2 FQNNGV. CDR3 length: 12 amino acids. The V end was cut by 6 bases, the J end by 5 bases, with 10 bases between.

The chain uses TRBV19 and TRBJ1-2; a possible D gene is TRBD1 (5 bases). The length of the CDR3 is 14 residues. V was trimmed by 3 bases and J by 2 bases, leaving 10 bases between them. Looked up from germline, CDR1 is LNHDA and CDR2 is SQIVND (reference sequence). CDR3 nucleotides: TGTGCCAGTAGTATGGGGGGGTCGAACTATGGCTACACCTTC. Protein product: CASSMGGSNYGYTF.

Comment on this clone: The CDR3 carries no conserved terminal phenylalanine or tryptophan, so it likely arises from a read error. The DNA is left out, because the CDR3 cannot be placed on it with certainty; the CDR3 is given as TCRdb lists it. CDR3 residues: CATQGRSARE. V gene TRBV10-3 combines with J gene TRBJ1-4; the D call in the table, TRBD1, was not verified against the DNA. Looked up from germline, CDR1 is ENHRY and CDR2 is SYGVKD. The CDR3 has 10 amino acids, counting both end residues.

The chain is built from TRBV19 and TRBJ1-5; tentative D call: TRBD1 (6 bases). This CDR3 is built from 17 residues. The V end lost 4 bases, the J end lost 4 bases, and 20 bases lay between the germline ends. Germline V gene data show CDR1 as LNHDA and CDR2 as SQIVND (reference sequence). In DNA, the CDR3 is TGTGCCAGTAGTAGCATACAGGGTTTTATGAGGAATCAGCCCCAGCATTTT. It codes for CASSSIQGFMRNQPQHF.

The chain combines TRBV6-1 with TRBJ2-6; D may be TRBD2 (7 bases). This CDR3 has 17 amino acids. Trimming cost V 3 bases and J 1 base, with 13 bases left between them. CDR1 is MNHNS and CDR2 is SASEGT in the germline V gene. The chain's CDR3 is CASSERGLLSGANVLTF. In nucleotides, the CDR3 is TGTGCCAGCAGTGAGCGGGGGCTCCTTTCTGGGGCCAACGTCCTGACTTTC.

The chain joins TRBV27 to TRBJ2-6, with 10 bases lining up with TRBD1. With 5 bases clipped from V and 3 bases from J, the junction kept 7 bases outside the gene matches. This CDR3 has 17 amino acids. Germline values: CDR1 MNHEY, CDR2 SMNVEV (reference sequence). The CDR3 DNA reads TGTGCCAGCAGTCCGGACAGGGGGGCAAGTGGGGCCAACGTCCTGACTTTC. This translates into CASSPDRGASGANVLTF. Full variable domain (outside the CDR3, taken from reference TRBV27 and TRBJ2-6): EAQVTQNPRYLITVTGKKLTVTCSQNMNHEYMSWYRQDPGLGLRQIYYSMNVEVTDKGDVPEGYKVSRKEKRNFPLILESPSPNQTSLYFCASSPDRGASGANVLTFGAGSRLTVL.

The chain has TRBV6-5 and TRBJ1-6; D not resolved. The CDR3 covers 16 residues. In germline, CDR1 is MNHEY, CDR2 SVGAGI. The V end was cut by 2 bases, the J end by 0 bases, with 8 bases between. The CDR3 loop reads CASSYGPSSYNSPLHF. The CDR3 region has the DNA TGTGCCAGCAGTTACGGCCCTAGCTCCTATAATTCACCCCTCCACTTT.

This clone was picked up a small number of times. The V gene is TRBV5-1, the J gene TRBJ1-3; 12 bases are shared with TRBD1. Germline V CDR1 and CDR2: SGHRS, YFSETQ. The CDR3 sequence is 17 residues long. With V trimmed by 0 bases and J by 3 bases, 4 bases remained unmatched. In DNA, the CDR3 is TGCGCCAGCAGCTTGGAGGGACAGGGGGCATTTGGAAACACCATATATTTT. Amino acid sequence: CASSLEGQGAFGNTIYF.

The genes are TRBV7-8 and TRBJ2-2; D might be TRBD2 (6 bases). CDR3 length: 15 residues. V gave up 0 bases and J gave up 7 bases, with 12 bases separating them. Germline V gene data show CDR1 as SGHVS and CDR2 as FQNEAQ. CDR3 coding DNA: TGTGCCAGCAGCTTAGCGACAATGCGGGGCGGGGAGCTGTTTTTT. It specifies CASSLATMRGGELFF. Based on the CDR3 plus reference TRBV7-8 and TRBJ2-2, the full variable domain is GAGVSQSPRYKVAKRGQDVALRCDPISGHVSLFWYQQALGQGPEFLTYFQNEAQLDKSGLPSDRFFAERPEGSVSTLKIQRTQQEDSAVYLCASSLATMRGGELFFGEGSRLTVL.

Details on this clone: One end of the junction does not line up with germline, which may come from a read error. This sequence joins TRBV5-8 and TRBJ2-7, with D possibly matching TRBD1 (6 bases). CDR3 length: 13 residues. Per the germline V gene, CDR1 is SGHTS and CDR2 is YDEGEE. CDR3 sequence reads: CASSFSSQGIPSF. CDR3 nucleotide sequence: TGTGCCAGCAGCTTCTCCTCTCAGGGGATTCCGTCCTTC.

V and J are TRBV5-4 and TRBJ2-1; TRBD1 aligns across 7 bases. V lost 5 bases and J lost 5; bases outside the gene matches: 4. This CDR3 region has 13 residues. Germline V CDR1 and CDR2: SGHNT, YYREEE (reference sequence). CDR3 in DNA: TGTGCCAGCAGACTGACAGGGAACAATGAGCAGTTCTTC. Its protein product is CASRLTGNNEQFF.

This chain links TRBV6-1 with TRBJ2-3; no firm D call. CDR3 length: 11 residues. V lost 7 bases to trimming and J lost 5 bases, with 7 bases between them. The V gene's germline CDR1 is MNHNS and CDR2 SASEGT. The CDR3 DNA sequence: TGTGCCAGCACTCAAGTAGATACGCAGTATTTT. It specifies CASTQVDTQYF.

The chain uses TRBV15 and TRBJ1-1, with D unclear. This CDR3 comprises 15 residues. Trimming took off 0 bases at V and 1 base at J, with 9 bases between the two ends. Germline V gene lookup returns CDR1 LNHNV and CDR2 YYDKDF (reference sequence). CDR3 nucleotide sequence: TGTGCCACCAGCAGAGATCGGGCCGGGAACACTGAAGCTTTCTTT. Translating gives CATSRDRAGNTEAFF.

The V and J genes are TRBV7-8 and TRBJ1-2; TRBD1 might be the D (5 bases). Germline CDR1 and CDR2: SGHVS and FQNEAQ. There are 14 residues in the CDR3. Trimming took 0 bases from V and 4 from J, leaving 9 bases between them. The CDR3 reads CASSLASRVYGYTF. The CDR3 bases are TGTGCCAGCAGCTTAGCGAGCAGGGTCTATGGCTACACCTTC.

This chain uses TRBV6-1 with TRBJ2-1; TRBD2 matches 11 bases. CDR3 length: 16 amino acids. V trimming: 3 bases; J trimming: 10 bases; junction bases outside the gene matches: 11. Germline CDR1 and CDR2: MNHNS and SASEGT. The CDR3 nucleotides are TGTGCCAGCAGTGACCATCCACCGGGACTAGCGGACGAGCAGTTCTTC. It translates to CASSDHPPGLADEQFF.

V gene TRBV4-3 combines with J gene TRBJ2-1, with 9 bases matching TRBD2. This CDR3 region has 16 residues. Germline loops: CDR1 LGHNA, CDR2 YSLEER. V shed 1 base and J 3 bases; nucleotides not matched to a gene: 4. In DNA form, the CDR3 reads TGCGCCAGCAGCCAAGGCGGGAGGGCCCACTACAATGAGCAGTTCTTC. Amino acid sequence: CASSQGGRAHYNEQFF.

CDR3 sequence: CASSSSRGRVDTQYF. CDR3 DNA sequence: TGCGCCAGCAGCTCGTCCAGGGGGCGCGTAGATACGCAGTATTTT. The chain is built from TRBV5-1 and TRBJ2-3; 8 nucleotides match TRBD1. The V gene end was trimmed by 3 bases and the J gene end by 5 bases; junction bases not matched to a gene: 8. This CDR3 region has 15 residues. The germline gives CDR1 SGHRS, CDR2 YFSETQ.

In this sample, this clone turned up once. The chain recombines TRBV6-6 with TRBJ2-1; 11 nucleotides match TRBD2. Germline V gives CDR1 MNHNY, CDR2 SVGAGI (reference sequence). This CDR3 region has 15 residues. The J segment lost 3 bases and the V segment lost 6 bases, leaving 4 bases of the junction unmatched. The CDR3 here is CASRQGLAVYNEQFF. CDR3 sequence (DNA): TGTGCCAGCAGGCAGGGACTAGCGGTCTACAATGAGCAGTTCTTC.

This chain uses TRBV6-1 with TRBJ1-3; D is ambiguous. This CDR3 comprises 15 residues. Deletions cut 6 bases from V and 0 bases from J, with 12 bases between. Germline CDR1 and CDR2: MNHNS and SASEGT. This CDR3 reads CASRVSGDSGNTIYF. The CDR3 DNA sequence: TGTGCCAGCAGGGTTTCAGGAGACTCTGGAAACACCATATATTTT.